The entry that follows covers one TCR beta chain sequence. Its target is unknown. Sequencing used immunoSEQ multiplex PCR; TCRdb keeps in-frame clones, though not all of them. The profile shows 91,000 or so clones, around 90% of them singletons. These data originate in a study of T cell responses to AZD1222 COVID-19 vaccine. Study-level findings and limits: The number of AZD1222 recipients seropositive at baseline was only five to seven. Clonal diversity was possibly underestimated, and white British individuals and females predominated among donors.

There are 14 residues in the CDR3. Germline assignment: CDR1 MNHEY and CDR2 SVGAGI. V dropped 0 bases and J dropped 6 bases, with 12 bases sitting between them. This receptor was taken from an adult who received the AZD1222 COVID-19 vaccine. Source: peripheral blood, taken 28 days after the second AZD1222 dose. The chain joins TRBV6-5 to TRBJ2-7; D call uncertain. CDR3 nucleotides: TGTGCCAGCAGTTACTCTGGCGGTGCCTCCGAGCAGTACTTC. Translation: CASSYSGGASEQYF.